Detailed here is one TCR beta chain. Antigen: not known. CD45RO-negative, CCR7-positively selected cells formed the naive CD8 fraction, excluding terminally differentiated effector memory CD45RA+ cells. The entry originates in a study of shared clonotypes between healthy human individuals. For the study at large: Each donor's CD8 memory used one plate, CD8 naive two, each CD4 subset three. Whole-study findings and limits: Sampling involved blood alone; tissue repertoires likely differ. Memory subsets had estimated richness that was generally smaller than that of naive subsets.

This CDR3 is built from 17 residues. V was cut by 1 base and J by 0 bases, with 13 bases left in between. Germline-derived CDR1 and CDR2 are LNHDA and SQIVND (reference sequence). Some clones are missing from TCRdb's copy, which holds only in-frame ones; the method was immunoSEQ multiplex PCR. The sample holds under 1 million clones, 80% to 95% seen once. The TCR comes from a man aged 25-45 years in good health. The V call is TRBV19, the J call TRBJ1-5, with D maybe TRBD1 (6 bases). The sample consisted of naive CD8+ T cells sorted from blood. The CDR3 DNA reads TGTGCCAGTAGTATAGTGTCGGGACAAGATAGCAATCAGCCCCAGCATTTT. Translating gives CASSIVSGQDSNQPQHF.